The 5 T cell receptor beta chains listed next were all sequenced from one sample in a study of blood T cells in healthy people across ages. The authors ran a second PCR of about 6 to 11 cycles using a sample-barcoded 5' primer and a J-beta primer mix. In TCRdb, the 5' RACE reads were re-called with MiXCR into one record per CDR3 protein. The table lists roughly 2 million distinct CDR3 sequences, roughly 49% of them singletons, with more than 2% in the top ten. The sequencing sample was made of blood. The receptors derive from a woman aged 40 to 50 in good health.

The CDR3 DNA reads as TGTGCCAGCTCACCTGAAGAGGGCTACACCTTC. Its translation: CASSPEEGYTF. The chain joins TRBV18 to TRBJ1-2; D remains ambiguous. CDR1 is KGHSH, CDR2 LQKENI, per germline. V lost 3 bases, J lost 8 bases, and 7 bases lay in between. This CDR3 spans 11 amino acids.

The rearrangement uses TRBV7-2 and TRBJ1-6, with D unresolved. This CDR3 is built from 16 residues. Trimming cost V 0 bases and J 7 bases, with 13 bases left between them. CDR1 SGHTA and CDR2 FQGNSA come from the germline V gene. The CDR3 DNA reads TGTGCCAGCAGCTTAGCCTCCCGCCGGGAGAATTCACCCCTCCACTTT. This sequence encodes CASSLASRRENSPLHF. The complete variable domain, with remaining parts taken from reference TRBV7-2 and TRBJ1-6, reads GAGVSQSPSNKVTEKGKDVELRCDPISGHTALYWYRQSLGQGLEFLIYFQGNSAPDKSGLPSDRFSAERTGGSVSTLTIQRTQQEDSAVYLCASSLASRRENSPLHFGNGTRLTVT.

The CDR3 sequence: CSARDLFDSTRNSPLHF. CDR3 DNA sequence: TGCAGTGCTAGAGACCTATTCGACAGCACAAGGAATTCACCCCTCCACTTT. This chain links TRBV20-1 with TRBJ1-6; a weak D match, TRBD1 (5 bases). The CDR3 covers 17 residues. V was cut by 0 bases and J by 7 bases, with 19 bases left in between. The germline gives CDR1 DFQATT, CDR2 SNEGSKA (reference sequence).

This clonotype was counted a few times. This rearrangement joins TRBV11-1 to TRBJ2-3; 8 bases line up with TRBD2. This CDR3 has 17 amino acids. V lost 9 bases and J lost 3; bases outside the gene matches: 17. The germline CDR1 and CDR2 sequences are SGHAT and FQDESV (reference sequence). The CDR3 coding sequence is TGTGCCAGTTCCGTAAGTGTGGCGGGGGGCCATACAGATACGCAGTATTTT. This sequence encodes CASSVSVAGGHTDTQYF. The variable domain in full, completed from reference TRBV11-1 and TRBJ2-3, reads EAEVAQSPRYKITEKSQAVAFWCDPISGHATLYWYRQILGQGPELLVQFQDESVVDDSQLPKDRFSAERLKGVDSTLKIQPAELGDSAMYLCASSVSVAGGHTDTQYFGPGTRLTVL.

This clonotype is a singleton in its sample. This chain's CDR3 is CASSETSNYGYTF. CDR3 nucleotide sequence: TGTGCCAGCAGTGAAACCTCTAACTATGGCTACACCTTC. This chain connects TRBV6-1 to TRBJ1-2; D is uncertain. Trimming took off 2 bases at V and 0 bases at J, with 4 bases between the two ends. Germline CDR1 MNHNS, CDR2 SASEGT. The CDR3 spans 13 residues.